These 27 T cell receptor beta chains were all obtained from the same sample, sequenced in a study of post-analysis software for immune sequencing data. No antigens are known for them. Unique molecular identifiers featured in each of the TCR beta cDNA libraries. TCRdb processed the PCR reads anew with MiXCR; each CDR3 protein has one entry. The sample shows fewer than 900,000 distinct CDR3 sequences, just over 45% of them seen only once. The study, taken as a whole, reports: A handful of TRBV segments occurring more often in patients than controls included TRBV5-6, TRBV5-1 and TRBV20-1.

The sample comprised blood. These receptors originate from a girl under 18 with multiple sclerosis.

This clonotype appeared a single time. The chain is built from TRBV20-1 and TRBJ2-7; 13 bases match TRBD2. Germline trimming cut 1 base from V and 2 bases from J; bases unmatched to any gene: 14. Looked up from germline, CDR1 is DFQATT and CDR2 is SNEGSKA (reference sequence). This CDR3 has 19 residues. The CDR3 DNA sequence: TGCAGTGCTAGAGTTTTAGGACTAGCGGGAGAGGGTTCCCCCTACGAGCAGTACTTC. Protein: CSARVLGLAGEGSPYEQYF.

The table lists this clonotype with a few counts. The CDR3: CATSSRTAPSTDTQYF. In nucleotides, the CDR3 is TGTGCCACCAGCAGTCGGACGGCCCCTAGCACAGATACGCAGTATTTT. The chain employs TRBV15 and TRBJ2-3; D gene ambiguous. CDR1 is LNHNV and CDR2 is YYDKDF in the germline V gene (reference sequence). The CDR3 sequence is 16 residues long. V was trimmed by 3 bases and J by 0 bases, leaving 13 bases between them.

This clonotype has more than one count but fewer than ten. A much larger clone lies a single base off, so this may be a read error. J is TRBJ2-1 and V is TRBV4-3; possibly TRBD2 for D (5 bases). V was trimmed by 4 bases and J by 6 bases, leaving 19 bases between them. CDR1 LGHNA and CDR2 YSLEER come from the germline V gene. The CDR3 is 16 amino acids. DNA for the CDR3: TGCGCCAGCAGCCCCCGCGGGTACCCCACCGGCAATGAGCAGTTCTTC. Amino acid sequence: CASSPRGYPTGNEQFF.

The rearrangement links TRBV7-2 to TRBJ2-7, with a tentative D call TRBD1 (6 bases). The length of the CDR3 is 16 residues. V was clipped by 0 bases and J by 1 base, with 13 bases between them. Germline loops: CDR1 SGHTA, CDR2 FQGNSA. The CDR3 protein is CASSLASRGPSYEQYF. CDR3 nucleotide sequence: TGTGCCAGCAGCTTAGCCTCCAGGGGCCCTTCCTACGAGCAGTACTTC.

About this clonotype: The conserved phenylalanine or tryptophan is not found at the CDR3 terminus, so this likely reflects a read error. This CDR3 is CASSLDRVVSPLHC. The CDR3 bases are TGTGCCAGCAGCTTGGACAGGGTGGTTTCACCCCTCCACTGT. The chain recombines TRBV5-6 with TRBJ1-6; D might be TRBD1 (6 bases). V was shortened by 0 bases and J by 9 bases, with 10 bases between the two germline ends. CDR1 and CDR2 from the germline V gene are SGHDT and YYEEEE. The CDR3 runs to 14 residues.

This clonotype was recorded a few times. The V and J genes are TRBV6-5 and TRBJ1-1; D is ambiguous. The CDR3 covers 16 residues. V lost 3 bases to trimming and J lost 4 bases, with 18 bases between them. Germline-derived CDR1 and CDR2 are MNHEY and SVGAGI. In DNA, the CDR3 is TGTGCCAGCAGTTATAACCCCGGCAGGCCCGGCACTGAAGCTTTCTTT. Its translation: CASSYNPGRPGTEAFF.

This rearrangement joins TRBV6-1 to TRBJ2-3, with 10 bases matching TRBD1. Germline V CDR1 and CDR2: MNHNS, SASEGT. With V trimmed by 6 bases and J by 10 bases, 16 bases remained unmatched. The CDR3 has 16 residues. DNA for the CDR3: TGTGCCAGCAGGTCCTTTGGGACAGGGGAAGGAGGCGCGCAGTATTTT. This gives the protein CASRSFGTGEGGAQYF.

This clonotype has only a few counts. The chain employs TRBV20-1 and TRBJ2-1, with D perhaps TRBD2 (5 bases). The CDR3 has 12 residues. Germline lookup yields CDR1 DFQATT and CDR2 SNEGSKA (reference sequence). Trimming pared 5 bases from V and 5 bases from J, leaving 10 bases between. As DNA, the CDR3 is TGCAGTGCTGTGGAGGCGAACAATGAGCAGTTCTTC. It translates to CSAVEANNEQFF.

CDR3 sequence (DNA): TGCGCCAGCAGCCCCGACTGGGCCGAGCAGTTCTTC. Its translation: CASSPDWAEQFF. The chain combines TRBV4-1 with TRBJ2-1, with D unclear. The germline V gene encodes CDR1 MGHRA and CDR2 YSYEKL. Trimming left V 4 bases short and J 10 bases short, with 11 bases between. This CDR3 has 12 residues.

The chain carries TRBV2 and TRBJ2-3; D ambiguous. The CDR3 sequence is 12 residues long. Germline assignment: CDR1 SNHLY and CDR2 FYNNEI. The V end lost 6 bases, the J end lost 2 bases, and 6 bases lay between the germline ends. This CDR3 reads CASRAHTDTQYF. CDR3 in DNA: TGTGCCAGCAGAGCTCACACAGATACGCAGTATTTT. The whole variable domain, remainder taken from reference TRBV2 and TRBJ2-3, is EPEVTQTPSHQVTQMGQEVILRCVPISNHLYFYWYRQILGQKVEFLVSFYNNEISEKSEIFDDQFSVERPDGSNFTLKIRSTKLEDSAMYFCASRAHTDTQYFGPGTRLTVL.

This chain uses TRBV7-9 with TRBJ2-5; 9 positions match TRBD2. The germline CDR1 and CDR2 sequences are SEHNR and FQNEAQ (reference sequence). Unmatched junction bases numbered 14, after V lost 5 bases and J lost 1 base. The CDR3 length is 18 residues. The CDR3 reads CASSTSAFPAGGQETQYF. The CDR3 bases are TGTGCCAGCAGCACATCCGCTTTTCCAGCGGGAGGCCAAGAGACCCAGTACTTC.

V usage is TRBV28 and J usage is TRBJ2-7, with D uncertain. This CDR3 has 12 amino acids. Trimming cost V 4 bases and J 3 bases, with 7 bases left between them. Germline V lookup: CDR1 MDHEN, CDR2 SYDVKM. CDR3 in amino acids: CASSYPDYEQYF. The CDR3 bases are TGTGCCAGCAGTTATCCGGACTACGAGCAGTACTTC.

This sequence joins TRBV12-3 or TRBV12-4 and TRBJ2-3; 7 bases agree with TRBD2. The length of the CDR3 is 15 residues. With 7 bases clipped from V and 5 bases from J, the junction kept 12 bases outside the gene matches. The CDR3 sequence is CASNPRSGIGDTQYF. CDR3 nucleotide sequence: TGTGCCAGCAACCCGAGGAGCGGGATCGGAGATACGCAGTATTTT.

The CDR3: CSAPSLPSGAGYNEQFF. DNA for the CDR3: TGCAGTGCCCCCTCTCTACCTAGCGGGGCTGGTTACAATGAGCAGTTCTTC. This rearrangement joins TRBV20-1 to TRBJ2-1; 9 positions match TRBD2. The CDR3 length is 17 residues. V shed 6 bases, J shed 4 bases, and the junction held 16 bases outside the gene matches. Germline V gene sequence: CDR1 DFQATT, CDR2 SNEGSKA (reference sequence).

The chain uses TRBV30 and TRBJ2-2; 9 bases map to TRBD2. This CDR3 has 15 residues. Germline V gene lookup returns CDR1 GTSNPN and CDR2 SVGIG (reference sequence). V lost 0 bases to trimming and J lost 5 bases; unmatched junction nucleotides: 4. Here the CDR3 DNA reads TGTGCCTGGAGTGTTCTGGCGGGAGGGACCGGGGAGCTGTTTTTT. Protein product: CAWSVLAGGTGELFF.

The rearrangement links TRBV20-1 to TRBJ2-7, with 8 bases fitting TRBD2. The germline V gene has CDR1 DFQATT and CDR2 SNEGSKA (reference sequence). Trimming took 3 bases from V and 5 from J; bases not matched to a gene: 6. This CDR3 comprises 13 residues. CDR3 nucleotides: TGCAGTGCTAGGTATAGCGGGAACCACGAGCAGTACTTC. Amino acids: CSARYSGNHEQYF.

This clonotype has only a few counts. The chain is built from TRBV9 and TRBJ2-3; TRBD2 matches at 14 bases. The germline V gene encodes CDR1 SGDLS and CDR2 YYNGEE. CDR3 length: 18 residues. With V trimmed by 4 bases and J by 4 bases, 11 bases remained unmatched. The CDR3 protein is CASSRTMTSGRGSDTQYF. The CDR3 DNA sequence: TGTGCCAGCAGCCGAACGATGACTAGCGGGAGGGGGTCAGATACGCAGTATTTT.

In regard to this clonotype: A read error may produce the germline difference seen at one junction end. The V and J genes are TRBV7-3 and TRBJ2-6; 8 bases map to TRBD1. CDR3 size: 17 residues. Germline V CDR1 and CDR2: SGHTA, FQGTGA. The CDR3 loop is CSSSSGQVRSGANVLTF. CDR3 sequence (DNA): TGTTCCAGCAGCTCGGGACAGGTCCGCTCTGGGGCCAACGTCCTGACTTTC.

The rearrangement uses TRBV7-6 and TRBJ2-7; 10 bases agree with TRBD2. V trimming: 0 bases; J trimming: 0 bases; junction bases outside the gene matches: 2. Germline V CDR1 and CDR2: SGHVS, FNYEAQ. This CDR3 contains 16 residues. CDR3 DNA sequence: TGTGCCAGCAGCTTAGCGACTAGCGGGCCCTCCTACGAGCAGTACTTC. It translates to CASSLATSGPSYEQYF.

The CDR3 DNA sequence: TGTGCCAGCAGCCCCCCTGGGAGGTTCGATGAGCAGTTCTTC. It translates to CASSPPGRFDEQFF. This chain connects TRBV7-9 to TRBJ2-1; TRBD2 is a possible D gene (6 bases). Germline values: CDR1 SEHNR, CDR2 FQNEAQ (reference sequence). There are 14 residues in the CDR3. The ends were cut back, 5 bases at V and 8 bases at J, with 16 bases in the middle.

The chain carries TRBV24-1 and TRBJ2-1; tentative D call: TRBD1 (5 bases). V lost 7 bases and J lost 9, with 15 bases in between. CDR3 length: 13 amino acids. Germline V gene sequence: CDR1 KGHDR, CDR2 SFDVKD. The CDR3: CATSRARQGEQFF. The CDR3 bases are TGTGCCACCAGCCGGGCACGTCAGGGTGAGCAGTTCTTC.

The V gene is TRBV19, the J gene TRBJ1-2; 8 bases are shared with TRBD1. CDR3 size: 14 residues. Per the germline V gene, CDR1 is LNHDA and CDR2 is SQIVND (reference sequence). Trimming took 3 bases from V and 5 from J; bases not matched to a gene: 5. In nucleotides, the CDR3 is TGTGCCAGTAGTATGCAGGGGGCTTCATATGGCTACACCTTC. It specifies CASSMQGASYGYTF.

This clonotype was recorded once. The chain combines TRBV7-9 with TRBJ2-3, with TRBD1 matching 7 bases. This CDR3 spans 13 amino acids. Germline CDR1 and CDR2: SEHNR and FQNEAQ (reference sequence). CDR3 sequence reads: CAQGGVGADTQYF. In DNA, the CDR3 is TGTGCTCAAGGGGGCGTCGGTGCAGATACGCAGTATTTT.

The rearrangement uses TRBV12-3 or TRBV12-4 and TRBJ2-2, with D perhaps matching TRBD2 (6 bases). This CDR3 spans 16 amino acids. Trimming took off 3 bases at V and 3 bases at J, with 14 bases between the two ends. CDR3 amino acids: CASSLLVGSDTGELFF. CDR3 DNA: TGTGCCAGCAGTTTGTTAGTCGGGAGCGACACCGGGGAGCTGTTTTTT.

V and J are TRBV5-1 and TRBJ1-1; TRBD1 aligns across 7 bases. This CDR3 is built from 13 residues. The germline V gene has CDR1 SGHRS and CDR2 YFSETQ. The J segment lost 10 bases and the V segment lost 4 bases, leaving 10 bases of the junction unmatched. Here the CDR3 reads CASSPDPTGSAFF. CDR3 nucleotides: TGCGCCAGCAGCCCGGACCCGACAGGGTCAGCTTTCTTT. Full variable domain (missing parts from reference TRBV5-1 and TRBJ1-1): KAGVTQTPRYLIKTRGQQVTLSCSPISGHRSVSWYQQTPGQGLQFLFEYFSETQRNKGNFPGRFSGRQFSNSRSEMNVSTLELGDSALYLCASSPDPTGSAFFGQGTRLTVV.

This clonotype was seen only a few times. The chain has TRBV27 and TRBJ2-7; D may be TRBD2 (6 bases). Per the germline V gene, CDR1 is MNHEY and CDR2 is SMNVEV (reference sequence). CDR3 length equals 14 residues. The V and J ends lost 6 bases and 2 bases respectively, with 14 bases between them. The CDR3 DNA is TGTGCCAGCAGCTCCCCGGGACTGACCTACGAGCAGTACTTC. This sequence encodes CASSSPGLTYEQYF.

The chain uses TRBV5-1 and TRBJ2-3; a weak D match, TRBD2 (5 bases). The CDR3 sequence is 15 residues long. The germline gives CDR1 SGHRS, CDR2 YFSETQ. The ends were cut back, 4 bases at V and 0 bases at J, with 12 bases in the middle. CDR3 protein: CASSPDWLSTDTQYF. The CDR3 region has the DNA TGCGCCAGCAGCCCGGACTGGCTAAGCACAGATACGCAGTATTTT. Based on the CDR3 plus reference TRBV5-1 and TRBJ2-3, the full variable domain is KAGVTQTPRYLIKTRGQQVTLSCSPISGHRSVSWYQQTPGQGLQFLFEYFSETQRNKGNFPGRFSGRQFSNSRSEMNVSTLELGDSALYLCASSPDWLSTDTQYFGPGTRLTVL.